This T cell receptor beta chain was sequenced during a study of cytomegalovirus exposure and HLA in healthy donors. Findings of the study overall: In an earlier analysis, most TCR beta V segments were productive about 87% or about 30% of the time. Among TCR sequences, most were rare, though some public TCRs appeared in many donors. Later analysis identified several of the most significant clusters that appeared linked to common viral pathogens.

The PCR contained 60 Vbeta and 13 Jbeta primers. Using immunoSEQ multiplex PCR, the repertoire was profiled, and TCRdb retains in-frame clones only, with some absent. This table has under 150,000 clones, approximately 78% appearing once. In germline, CDR1 is MNHNS, CDR2 SASEGT. J was trimmed by 5 bases and V by 0 bases; bases with no gene match: 6. The CDR3 is made up of 16 amino acids. Concerning this clone: The antigen remains undetermined.

The chain combines TRBV6-1 with TRBJ2-3; TRBD2 agrees at 9 bases. The material sequenced was PBMCs. This clonotype was sampled from a woman in her thirties or forties in good health and CMV-seropositive. The CDR3 sequence is CASSEAAGGPQDTQYF. CDR3 bases: TGTGCCAGCAGTGAAGCGGCGGGGGGGCCACAAGATACGCAGTATTTT.